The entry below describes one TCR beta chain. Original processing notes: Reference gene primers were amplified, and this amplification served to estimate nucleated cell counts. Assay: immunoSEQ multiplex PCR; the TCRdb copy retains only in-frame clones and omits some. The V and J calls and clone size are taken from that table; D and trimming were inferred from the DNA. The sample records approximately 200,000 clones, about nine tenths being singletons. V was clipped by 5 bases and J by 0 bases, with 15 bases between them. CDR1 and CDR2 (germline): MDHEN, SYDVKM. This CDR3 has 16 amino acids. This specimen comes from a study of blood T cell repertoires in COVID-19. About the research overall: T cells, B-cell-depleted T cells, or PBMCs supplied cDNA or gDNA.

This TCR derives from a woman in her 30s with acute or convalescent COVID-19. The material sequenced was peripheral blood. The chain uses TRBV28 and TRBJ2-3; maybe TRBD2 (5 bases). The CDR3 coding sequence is TGTGCCAGCAGTAACCGGAGGACGGGTAGCACAGATACGCAGTATTTT. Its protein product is CASSNRRTGSTDTQYF.